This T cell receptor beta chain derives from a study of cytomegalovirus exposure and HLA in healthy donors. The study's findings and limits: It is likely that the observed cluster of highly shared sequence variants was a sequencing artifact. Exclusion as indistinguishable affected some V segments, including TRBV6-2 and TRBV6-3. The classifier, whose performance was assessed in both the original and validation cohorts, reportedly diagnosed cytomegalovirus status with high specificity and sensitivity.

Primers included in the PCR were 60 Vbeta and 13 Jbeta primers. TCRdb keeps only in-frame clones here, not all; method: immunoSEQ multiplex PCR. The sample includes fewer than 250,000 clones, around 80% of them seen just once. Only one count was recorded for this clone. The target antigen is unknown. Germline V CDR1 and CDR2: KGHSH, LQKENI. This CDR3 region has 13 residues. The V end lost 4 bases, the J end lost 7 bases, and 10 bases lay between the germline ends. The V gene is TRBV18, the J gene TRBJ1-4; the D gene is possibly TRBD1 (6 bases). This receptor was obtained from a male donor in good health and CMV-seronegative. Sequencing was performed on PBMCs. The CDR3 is CASSLQGFEKLFF. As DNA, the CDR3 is TGTGCCAGCTCACTCCAGGGGTTTGAAAAACTGTTTTTT.